This T cell receptor (beta chain) was captured in a study of cytotoxic CD8 clonotypes in ibrutinib-treated CLL. CDR1 MNHEY and CDR2 SVGAGI come from the germline V gene. V lost 8 bases, J lost 5 bases, and 9 bases lay in between. The CDR3 has 11 residues. TCRdb keeps only in-frame clones here, not all; method: immunoSEQ multiplex PCR. Among roughly 220,000 clones listed, more than 75% were seen once. Investigators sourced approximately 2 micrograms of genomic DNA from cryopreserved PBMCs for TCR beta libraries. Sequenced material: PBMCs, taken after 12 months of ibrutinib treatment. This chain links TRBV6-5 with TRBJ1-1; a weak D match, TRBD1 (5 bases). This clonotype originated in a human donor with chronic lymphocytic leukemia. The CDR3 is CASRGQTEAFF. The CDR3 nucleotides are TGTGCCAGCCGGGGCCAGACTGAAGCTTTCTTT.